Following are 26 T cell receptor beta chains from one sample sequenced in a study of a mutant IDH1 vaccine in newly diagnosed glioma. The repertoire was sequenced with immunoSEQ multiplex PCR; TCRdb's copy has only in-frame clones and lacks some. This repertoire shows some 48,000 clones, 70% to 85% found once; its top ten account for roughly 6.3%. Time point given: week 35, safety follow-up. In every dose of vaccine, 300 ug of mutant IDH1 20-mer peptide was given alongside topical imiquimod. Which antigens these TCRs recognize remains unknown. Sequences were derived from PBMCs, sampled from a glioma patient whose treatment included an IDH1 peptide vaccine. The source is a man aged 35 to 55 with glioma.

The chain joins TRBV5-1 to TRBJ2-5; 14 positions agree with TRBD2. The CDR3 totals 19 residues. Germline CDR1 and CDR2: SGHRS and YFSETQ. Trimming at V came to 4 bases and at J to 1 base, leaving 12 bases not matched to a gene. CDR3 in DNA: TGCGCCAGCAGCCAAGGACTAGCGGGGGGCCCACACTCCCAAGAGACCCAGTACTTC. Its protein is CASSQGLAGGPHSQETQYF.

The chain couples TRBV4-1 to TRBJ1-6, with D maybe TRBD1 (5 bases). The germline V gene has CDR1 MGHRA and CDR2 YSYEKL. Trimming took 0 bases from V and 6 from J, leaving 15 bases between them. The CDR3 has 17 residues. The DNA for the CDR3 is TGCGCCAGCAGCCAAGATAACCGAGGGACCTCTAATTCACCCCTCCACTTT. Its translation: CASSQDNRGTSNSPLHF.

The chain carries TRBV5-6 and TRBJ2-5, with 8 bases identical to TRBD2. The germline V gene encodes CDR1 SGHDT and CDR2 YYEEEE. V trimming: 1 base; J trimming: 4 bases; junction bases outside the gene matches: 9. The CDR3 covers 16 residues. The CDR3 region has the DNA TGTGCCAGCAGCTTGCCAGCGGGGGACGCAGCAGAGACCCAGTACTTC. Translation: CASSLPAGDAAETQYF.

V and J are TRBV5-1 and TRBJ2-7, with TRBD2 as a possible D gene (6 bases). V lost 0 bases, J lost 1 base, and 11 bases lay in between. Germline V lookup: CDR1 SGHRS, CDR2 YFSETQ. This CDR3 has 15 residues. CDR3 protein: CASSLVSSASYEQYF. Here the CDR3 DNA reads TGCGCCAGCAGCTTGGTATCTAGCGCGTCCTACGAGCAGTACTTC.

For this clone: The sample contains more than one DNA sequence encoding this CDR3. CDR3 in DNA: TGTGCCAGCAGTTACAGTAGAAACACTGAAGCTTTCTTT. This encodes CASSYSRNTEAFF. V gene TRBV6-6 combines with J gene TRBJ1-1; no clear D gene. The V end was cut by 2 bases, the J end by 2 bases, with 6 bases between. Germline CDR1 MNHNY, CDR2 SVGAGI (reference sequence). The CDR3 has 13 residues.

V is TRBV7-8 and J is TRBJ2-7; D is unresolved. Trimming removed 7 bases at V and 3 bases at J, with 16 bases between. Germline values: CDR1 SGHVS, CDR2 FQNEAQ. This CDR3 is built from 14 residues. The DNA of the CDR3 is TGTGCCAGCACCCAGGTAGAAGGGAACTACGAGCAGTACTTC. Amino acids: CASTQVEGNYEQYF.

Notes on this clone: It is unclear where the CDR3 begins or ends on the DNA, so no DNA is shown, and the CDR3 is as TCRdb lists it. This chain uses TRBV21-1 with TRBJ2-2; the table assigns TRBD2, which was not confirmed against the DNA. TRBV21-1 is reported as a pseudogene. The CDR3 spans 19 residues, counting both ends. The CDR3: CASSKGLAGVGLGTGELFF.

V and J are TRBV2 and TRBJ1-6; 7 bases match TRBD1. This CDR3 comprises 15 residues. Trimming removed 7 bases from V and 4 bases from J; junction bases left unmatched: 7. Looked up from germline, CDR1 is SNHLY and CDR2 is FYNNEI. CDR3 in DNA: TGTGCCAGCATCGAAGGGACAGATTATAATTCACCCCTCCACTTT. Translating it yields CASIEGTDYNSPLHF.

The chain uses TRBV21-1 and TRBJ2-3; the table calls TRBD2, which could not be checked here. TRBV21-1 is classified as a pseudogene. The CDR3 length is 14 residues. CDR3 nucleotides: TGTGCCAGCAGCAAGCCTAGCGGGGTGGATACGCAGTATTTT. It is translated as CASSKPSGVDTQYF.

In this sample, this clone turned up once. The rearrangement links TRBV7-9 to TRBJ1-1, with D unclear. This CDR3 has 14 residues. CDR1 and CDR2 (germline): SEHNR, FQNEAQ (reference sequence). V was shortened by 5 bases and J by 1 base, with 11 bases between the two germline ends. The CDR3 region is CASSLDTRNTEAFF. The CDR3 nucleotides are TGTGCCAGCAGCCTCGACACCCGGAACACTGAAGCTTTCTTT.

The chain uses TRBV5-5 and TRBJ2-1, with 7 bases fitting TRBD1. Germline CDR1 is SGHKS and CDR2 is YYEKEE (reference sequence). The CDR3 contains 16 residues. V was pared by 3 bases and J by 6 bases, with 12 bases of the junction left unmatched. CDR3 DNA: TGTGCCAGCAGCTCACGTCACAGGGGAACAGGCAATGAGCAGTTCTTC. Protein sequence: CASSSRHRGTGNEQFF.

This clone was seen just once. The gene calls are TRBV4-2 and TRBJ1-2; D is undetermined. The germline V gene encodes CDR1 LGHNA and CDR2 YNFKEQ. V lost 8 bases to trimming and J lost 2 bases, with 18 bases between them. The CDR3 sequence is 15 residues long. The CDR3 region is CASGEPGDLNYGYTF. In DNA, the CDR3 is TGTGCCAGCGGGGAGCCGGGTGACCTAAACTATGGCTACACCTTC.

For the CDR3, the DNA is TGTGCCAGCACAGGTGAATATAATTCACCCCTCCACTTT. Amino acids: CASTGEYNSPLHF. This chain uses TRBV2 with TRBJ1-6, with unresolved D. There are 13 residues in the CDR3. CDR1 is SNHLY, CDR2 FYNNEI, per germline. V was shortened by 7 bases and J by 4 bases, with 8 bases between the two germline ends.

The chain combines TRBV19 with TRBJ1-2; unclear D gene. Germline V CDR1 and CDR2: LNHDA, SQIVND (reference sequence). V was shortened by 5 bases and J by 3 bases, with 13 bases between the two germline ends. The CDR3 extends over 14 amino acids. DNA of the CDR3: TGTGCCAGTAGTCCTGATCGGGTAGACTATGGCTACACCTTC. This encodes CASSPDRVDYGYTF.

The chain couples TRBV30 to TRBJ1-3, with 8 positions matching TRBD1. The V gene's germline CDR1 is GTSNPN and CDR2 SVGIG (reference sequence). Trimming took 1 base from V and 4 from J; bases not matched to a gene: 6. The CDR3 length is 15 residues. The CDR3 sequence is CAWSGTGWSGNTIYF. In nucleotides, the CDR3 is TGTGCCTGGAGTGGGACAGGGTGGTCCGGAAACACCATATATTTT.

CDR3 amino acids: CASSNGGSHGYTF. CDR3 DNA sequence: TGCGCCAGCAGCAATGGGGGGTCCCATGGCTACACCTTC. The chain combines TRBV5-1 with TRBJ1-2, with D possibly matching TRBD1 (5 bases). CDR3 length equals 13 residues. CDR1 is SGHRS and CDR2 is YFSETQ in the germline V gene. Trimming stripped 4 bases from V and 6 bases from J, with 13 bases between.

The chain couples TRBV2 to TRBJ1-6; a possible D gene is TRBD1 (6 bases). The CDR3 extends over 13 amino acids. Germline CDR1 is SNHLY and CDR2 is FYNNEI. V was clipped by 6 bases and J by 10 bases, with 13 bases between them. CDR3 in amino acids: CASSETGFSPLHF. The CDR3 coding sequence is TGTGCCAGCAGCGAAACAGGGTTCTCACCCCTCCACTTT.

This clone showed up just a few times. The rearrangement uses TRBV6-5 and TRBJ2-5; D may be TRBD2 (6 bases). The V gene lost 0 bases and the J gene lost 3 bases, with 8 bases spanning the gap. Germline lookup yields CDR1 MNHEY and CDR2 SVGAGI. The CDR3 is 14 residues long. CDR3 bases: TGTGCCAGCAGTTACTCGGGGAGGAAAGAGACCCAGTACTTC. Its translation is CASSYSGRKETQYF.

The V call is TRBV2, the J call TRBJ1-5; D uncertain. The CDR3 runs to 15 residues. The germline gives CDR1 SNHLY, CDR2 FYNNEI. The V end lost 1 base, the J end lost 6 bases, and 13 bases lay between the germline ends. The CDR3 sequence is CASSEDLAGGQPQHF. The CDR3, as DNA: TGTGCCAGCAGTGAAGACCTCGCAGGCGGTCAGCCCCAGCATTTT.

The sample holds one count of this clone. The rearrangement links TRBV30 to TRBJ2-7; no definite D call. Trimming stripped 3 bases from V and 3 bases from J, with 9 bases between. The CDR3 spans 12 residues. CDR1 and CDR2 (germline): GTSNPN, SVGIG (reference sequence). CDR3 nucleotides: TGTGCCTGGAGGTCTGGCGGCTACGAGCAGTACTTC. It encodes CAWRSGGYEQYF.

The rearrangement links TRBV30 to TRBJ1-2; D is unclear. Looked up from germline, CDR1 is GTSNPN and CDR2 is SVGIG (reference sequence). V was shortened by 3 bases and J by 4 bases, with 9 bases between the two germline ends. The CDR3 spans 12 residues. CDR3 protein: CAWSRWSYGYTF. The CDR3 DNA reads TGTGCCTGGAGCCGGTGGAGCTATGGCTACACCTTC.

The CDR3 reads CASSILAGAETQYF. Written as DNA, the CDR3 is TGTGCCAGCAGCATCCTAGCGGGGGCGGAGACCCAGTACTTC. The chain carries TRBV9 and TRBJ2-5; TRBD2 matches at 10 bases. The CDR3 is made up of 14 amino acids. V lost 4 bases to trimming and J lost 5 bases; unmatched junction nucleotides: 5. The germline CDR1 and CDR2 sequences are SGDLS and YYNGEE.

This rearrangement joins TRBV6-5 to TRBJ1-1; TRBD1 matches at 7 bases. V shed 5 bases, J shed 2 bases, and the junction held 5 bases outside the gene matches. Germline V gene data show CDR1 as MNHEY and CDR2 as SVGAGI. This CDR3 region has 14 residues. The CDR3 coding sequence is TGTGCCAGCAGTGCCAGGGGGAGAAACACTGAAGCTTTCTTT. Amino acids: CASSARGRNTEAFF.

V and J are TRBV5-5 and TRBJ1-1; no clear D. The V end lost 0 bases, the J end lost 0 bases, and 3 bases lay between the germline ends. This CDR3 has 13 amino acids. The germline gives CDR1 SGHKS, CDR2 YYEKEE (reference sequence). This CDR3 reads CASSLGLNTEAFF. The DNA for the CDR3 is TGTGCCAGCAGCTTGGGTCTGAACACTGAAGCTTTCTTT.

The rearrangement links TRBV6-5 to TRBJ2-7, with D tentatively TRBD1 (5 bases). CDR3 size: 16 residues. The germline V gene encodes CDR1 MNHEY and CDR2 SVGAGI. V was pared by 0 bases and J by 4 bases, with 16 bases between. This chain's CDR3 is CASSYSKAGFKYEQYF. CDR3 sequence (DNA): TGTGCCAGCAGTTACTCGAAGGCAGGGTTTAAGTACGAGCAGTACTTC.

V gene TRBV5-8 combines with J gene TRBJ2-1; D could derive from TRBD1 or TRBD2 (5 bases each). This CDR3 has 13 residues. Germline V CDR1 and CDR2: SGHTS, YDEGEE. With 3 bases removed from V and 4 bases from J, the gap between germline ends came to 8 bases. The CDR3 DNA sequence: TGTGCCAGCAGCTGGGGGTTGTACAATGAGCAGTTCTTC. As protein: CASSWGLYNEQFF.